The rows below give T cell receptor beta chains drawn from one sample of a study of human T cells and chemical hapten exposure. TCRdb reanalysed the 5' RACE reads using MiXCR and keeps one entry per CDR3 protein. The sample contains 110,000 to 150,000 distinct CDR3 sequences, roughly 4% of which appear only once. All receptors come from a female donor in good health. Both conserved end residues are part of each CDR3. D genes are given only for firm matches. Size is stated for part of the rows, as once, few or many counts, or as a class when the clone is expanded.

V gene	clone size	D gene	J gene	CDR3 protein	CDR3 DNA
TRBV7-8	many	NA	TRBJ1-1	CASSLELVLNTEAFF	TGTGCCAGCAGCTTAGAGCTCGTGTTGAACACTGAAGCTTTCTTT
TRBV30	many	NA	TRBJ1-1	CAWMWEEGPGLTEAFF	TGTGCCTGGATGTGGGAGGAAGGCCCCGGGCTTACTGAAGCTTTCTTT
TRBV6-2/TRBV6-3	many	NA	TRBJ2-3	CASSYLRRGGPTDTQYF	TGTGCCAGCAGTTACTTGCGGAGGGGGGGGCCCACAGATACGCAGTATTTT
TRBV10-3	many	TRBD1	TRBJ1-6	CAITPDRDNSPLHF	TGTGCCATCACCCCCGACAGGGATAATTCACCCCTCCACTTT
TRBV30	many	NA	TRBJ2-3	CAWSAMTGVSTDTQYF	TGTGCCTGGAGTGCCATGACAGGAGTTAGCACAGATACGCAGTATTTT
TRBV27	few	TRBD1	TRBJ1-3	CASRGQGLDTIYF	TGTGCCAGCAGGGGACAGGGTCTGGACACCATATATTTT
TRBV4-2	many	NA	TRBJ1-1	CASSLRTAESNTEAFF	TGTGCCAGCAGCTTACGGACAGCAGAATCGAACACTGAAGCTTTCTTT
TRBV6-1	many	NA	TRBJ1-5	CASTPPGLHQPQHF	TGTGCCAGCACCCCTCCCGGCCTGCATCAGCCCCAGCATTTT
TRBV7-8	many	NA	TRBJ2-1	CASSSYLGTHNEQFF	TGTGCCAGCAGCTCCTACCTCGGGACTCACAATGAGCAGTTCTTC
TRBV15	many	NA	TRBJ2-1	CATSRSLTVPYNEQFF	TGTGCCACCAGCAGATCCTTAACGGTACCCTACAATGAGCAGTTCTTC
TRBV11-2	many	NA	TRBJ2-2	CASSLISTGELFF	TGTGCCAGCAGCTTAATTAGTACCGGGGAGCTGTTTTTT
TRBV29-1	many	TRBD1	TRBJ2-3	CSVQDRERDTQYF	TGCAGCGTACAAGACAGGGAGCGAGATACGCAGTATTTT
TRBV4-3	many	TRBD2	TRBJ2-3	CASSRSGALRDTQYF	TGCGCCAGCAGCCGGAGCGGGGCCCTCCGGGATACGCAGTATTTT
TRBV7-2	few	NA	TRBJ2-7	CASSLVRGPAYEQYF	TGTGCCAGCAGCTTAGTACGGGGACCAGCCTACGAGCAGTACTTC
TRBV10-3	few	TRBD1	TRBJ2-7	CASSPGTGFSAHEQYF	TGTGCCAGCAGCCCCGGGACAGGTTTCTCGGCCCACGAGCAGTACTTC
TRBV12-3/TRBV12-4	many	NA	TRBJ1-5	CASTTLWRRGNQPQHF	TGTGCCAGCACCACTCTGTGGCGTAGAGGCAATCAGCCCCAGCATTTT
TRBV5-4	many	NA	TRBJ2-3	CASSLAYPGTTSTDTQYF	TGTGCCAGCAGCTTGGCGTACCCCGGGACCACTAGCACAGATACGCAGTATTTT
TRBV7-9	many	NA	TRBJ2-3	CASSFEGHGSQYF	TGTGCCAGCAGCTTTGAGGGCCACGGGTCGCAGTATTTT
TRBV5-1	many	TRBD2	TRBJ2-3	CASSRGDPGPDTQYF	TGCGCCAGCAGCCGGGGGGATCCAGGACCAGATACGCAGTATTTT
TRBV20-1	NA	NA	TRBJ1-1	CSARKEPPSYSGEAAFF	TGCAGTGCTAGGAAGGAGCCACCATCCTATTCTGGGGAAGCGGCTTTCTTT
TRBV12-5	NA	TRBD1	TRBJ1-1	CASGKIQNDRGEAFF	TGTGCTAGTGGTAAAATTCAGAACGACAGGGGGGAAGCTTTCTTT
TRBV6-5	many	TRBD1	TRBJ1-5	CASSPLRTGVYQPQHF	TGTGCCAGCAGCCCTCTCCGGACAGGGGTCTATCAGCCCCAGCATTTT
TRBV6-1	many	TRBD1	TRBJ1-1	CASSGSTGAAMNTEAFF	TGTGCCAGCAGTGGATCGACAGGGGCGGCCATGAACACTGAAGCTTTCTTT
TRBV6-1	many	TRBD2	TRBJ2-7	CASSERLAGSYEQYF	TGTGCCAGCAGTGAACGACTAGCGGGCTCCTACGAGCAGTACTTC